The entry below gives a single TCR beta chain sequence along with its context. Sequencing used immunoSEQ multiplex PCR; TCRdb keeps in-frame clones, though not all of them. The sample records more than 90,000 clones, 91% being singletons. The data are from a study of PD-L1 blockade in urothelial cancer. Across the study: The researchers analyzed blood 3 weeks (second dose) and 6 weeks after treatment start.

Trimming took off 6 bases at V and 0 bases at J, with 15 bases between the two ends. The CDR3 runs to 15 residues. Germline-derived CDR1 and CDR2 are MDHEN and SYDVKM. Described time point: peripheral blood 6 weeks after treatment start. Patients presented with locally advanced or metastatic urothelial carcinoma. The clonotype was recovered from a man aged 55 to 70 with urothelial cancer. This chain joins TRBV28 and TRBJ2-7; D is ambiguous. The sequences come from PBMCs, collected around atezolizumab (anti-PD-L1) treatment. CDR3 nucleotides: TGTGCCAGCAGGCCCGCTGACATCTTCTCCTACGAGCAGTACTTC. Translating it yields CASRPADIFSYEQYF.